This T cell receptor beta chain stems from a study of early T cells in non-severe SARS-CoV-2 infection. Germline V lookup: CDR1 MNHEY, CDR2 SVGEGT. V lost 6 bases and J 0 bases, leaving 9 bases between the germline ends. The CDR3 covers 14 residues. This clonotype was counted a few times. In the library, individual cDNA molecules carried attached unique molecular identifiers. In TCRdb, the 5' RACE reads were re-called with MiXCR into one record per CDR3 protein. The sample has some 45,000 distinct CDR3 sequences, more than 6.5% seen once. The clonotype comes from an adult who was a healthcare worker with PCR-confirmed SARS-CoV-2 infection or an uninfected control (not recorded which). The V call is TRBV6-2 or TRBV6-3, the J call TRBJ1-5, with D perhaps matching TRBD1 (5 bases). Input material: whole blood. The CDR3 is CASRSRDSNQPQHF. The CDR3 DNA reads TGTGCCAGCAGGTCCAGGGATAGCAATCAGCCCCAGCATTTT.